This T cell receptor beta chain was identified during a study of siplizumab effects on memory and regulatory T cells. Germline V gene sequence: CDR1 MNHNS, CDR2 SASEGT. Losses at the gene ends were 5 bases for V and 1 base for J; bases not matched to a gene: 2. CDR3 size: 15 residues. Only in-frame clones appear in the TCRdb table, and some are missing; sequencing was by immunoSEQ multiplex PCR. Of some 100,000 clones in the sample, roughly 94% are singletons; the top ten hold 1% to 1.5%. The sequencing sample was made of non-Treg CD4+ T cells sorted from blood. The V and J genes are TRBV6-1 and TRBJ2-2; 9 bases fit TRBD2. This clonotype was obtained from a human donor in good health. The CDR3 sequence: CASSIAGVNTGELFF. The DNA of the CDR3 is TGTGCCAGCAGTATAGCGGGGGTGAACACCGGGGAGCTGTTTTTT.